This T cell receptor beta chain was recovered during a study of blood T cell repertoires in COVID-19. Germline V gives CDR1 SEHNR, CDR2 FQNEAQ (reference sequence). V was trimmed by 5 bases and J by 8 bases, leaving 9 bases between them. The CDR3 is 11 residues long. The repertoire was sequenced with immunoSEQ multiplex PCR; TCRdb's copy has only in-frame clones and lacks some. This table holds about 270,000 clones, around nine tenths found once. This TCR came from a woman aged 55-70 years who had recovered from COVID-19. The V gene is TRBV7-9, the J gene TRBJ1-2, with D unclear. Sequencing was carried out using peripheral blood. CDR3 sequence (DNA): TGTGCCAGCAGCGATAAGACAGGCTACACCTTC. Protein sequence: CASSDKTGYTF.